A single sample gave rise to the 16 T cell receptor beta chains below, sequenced in a study of T cells in Graves' hyperthyroidism and ophthalmopathy. The investigators amplified TCR beta CDR3 regions from RNA transcripts. HTBI primers were employed in a first-round RT-PCR of the TCR CDR3. TCRdb reprocessed the multiplex PCR reads via MiXCR and lists one record per CDR3 protein. The sample contains 90,000 to 120,000 distinct CDR3 sequences, roughly 15% of which appear only once. Source material: blood. These receptors originate from a woman in her forties or fifties with Graves' hyperthyroidism.

This clonotype has a handful of counts. This rearrangement joins TRBV25-1 to TRBJ2-3, with TRBD2 identical over 11 bases. The junction had 10 bases not matched to a gene; V was cut back by 1 base and J by 4 bases. CDR1 and CDR2 (germline): MGHDK, SYGVNS. CDR3 length: 18 amino acids. Here the CDR3 DNA reads TGTGCCAGCAGTGAATTGGGTTTAGCGGGAGGGCCCGCAGATACGCAGTATTTT. It encodes CASSELGLAGGPADTQYF.

The table lists this clonotype with many counts. V is TRBV9 and J is TRBJ2-1, with D possibly being TRBD1 or TRBD2 (5 bases each). The germline V and J ends were trimmed by 1 base and 6 bases, with 14 bases remaining between them. The CDR3 has 15 amino acids. Germline V gene lookup returns CDR1 SGDLS and CDR2 YYNGEE. CDR3 loop: CASSVNSAGANEQFF. The CDR3 DNA sequence: TGTGCCAGCAGCGTAAACAGCGCCGGGGCCAATGAGCAGTTCTTC.

This clonotype was seen ten or more times. The chain joins TRBV11-2 to TRBJ2-7, with a possible D match to TRBD1 (5 bases). The CDR3 length is 12 residues. Trimming cost V 8 bases and J 3 bases, with 11 bases left between them. In germline, CDR1 is SGHAT, CDR2 FQNNGV. The CDR3: CASGVTDYEQYV. DNA for the CDR3: TGTGCCAGCGGAGTGACAGACTACGAGCAGTACGTC.

Concerning this clonotype: The germline gene is not matched at one end of the junction; a read error may be the cause. V usage is TRBV13 and J usage is TRBJ1-1; the D is unclear. Per germline, CDR1 PRHDT and CDR2 FYEKMQ (reference sequence). The CDR3 length is 12 residues. The DNA of the CDR3 is TGCGCCAGCAGCCCGACGGGCAATGAAGCTTTCTTT. Residues: CASSPTGNEAFF.

The V gene is TRBV4-1, the J gene TRBJ1-6, with 7 positions matching TRBD1. V lost 0 bases to trimming and J lost 7 bases; unmatched junction nucleotides: 6. The CDR3 is made up of 16 amino acids. Germline CDR1 reads MGHRA; CDR2 reads YSYEKL. In nucleotides, the CDR3 is TGCGCCAGCAGCCAAGACGGGCCACAGGGGAATTCACCCCTCCACTTT. Translating it yields CASSQDGPQGNSPLHF.

This clonotype has ten or more counts. This chain uses TRBV7-3 with TRBJ1-1; 7 bases are a match to TRBD1. CDR3 size: 14 residues. Germline trimming cut 5 bases from V and 4 bases from J; bases unmatched to any gene: 7. Germline V lookup: CDR1 SGHTA, CDR2 FQGTGA. The CDR3 sequence: CASSRQGRATEAFF. The CDR3, as DNA: TGTGCCAGCAGCCGACAGGGCAGGGCCACTGAAGCTTTCTTT.

This clonotype was recorded at least ten times. This chain links TRBV5-6 with TRBJ2-2, with 8 nucleotides matching TRBD2. V lost 0 bases to trimming and J lost 5 bases; unmatched junction nucleotides: 3. CDR3 length equals 15 residues. In germline, CDR1 is SGHDT, CDR2 YYEEEE. The CDR3 protein is CASSLVVAGTGELFF. CDR3 bases: TGTGCCAGCAGCTTGGTTGTAGCGGGGACCGGGGAGCTGTTTTTT. The full variable domain, with the rest looked up from reference TRBV5-6 and TRBJ2-2, is DAGVTQSPTHLIKTRGQQVTLRCSPKSGHDTVSWYQQALGQGPQFIFQYYEEEERQRGNFPDRFSGHQFPNYSSELNVNALLLGDSALYLCASSLVVAGTGELFFGEGSRLTVL.

This clonotype was picked up many times. The CDR3 coding sequence is TGCAGTGCCAAACTTCCGGGGGGCAGGGAGACCCAGTACTTC. Its protein product is CSAKLPGGRETQYF. The chain is built from TRBV20-1 and TRBJ2-5; possibly TRBD2 for D (7 bases). Trimming cost V 6 bases and J 5 bases, with 19 bases left between them. The CDR3 sequence is 14 residues long. Germline assignment: CDR1 DFQATT and CDR2 SNEGSKA (reference sequence).

This clonotype was picked up many times. The J gene is TRBJ1-4, the V gene TRBV12-3 or TRBV12-4; D unclear. Deletions cut 2 bases from V and 0 bases from J, with 4 bases between. This CDR3 spans 14 amino acids. CDR3 DNA: TGTGCCAGCAGTTTACGGGCAACTAATGAAAAACTGTTTTTT. This gives the protein CASSLRATNEKLFF.

V and J are TRBV6-1 and TRBJ2-5; possible D gene TRBD2, 6 bases. This CDR3 is built from 15 residues. The germline V gene has CDR1 MNHNS and CDR2 SASEGT. V was clipped by 4 bases and J by 1 base, with 13 bases between them. CDR3 loop: CASSVNVGGQETQYF. The CDR3 bases are TGTGCCAGCAGTGTAAACGTGGGAGGCCAAGAGACCCAGTACTTC.

This clonotype was recorded at least ten times. The CDR3 is CSATQTGGHSPLHF. The CDR3 DNA follows: TGCAGTGCTACCCAGACGGGGGGGCATTCACCCCTCCACTTT. The V gene is TRBV20-1, the J gene TRBJ1-6; TRBD1 is a possible D gene (6 bases). V gave up 4 bases and J gave up 8 bases, with 15 bases separating them. The CDR3 sequence is 14 residues long. From germline, CDR1 is DFQATT and CDR2 SNEGSKA (reference sequence).

In the case of this clonotype: With a much larger clone just one base away, this may be a read error. The rearrangement links TRBV19 to TRBJ1-5; 8 positions agree with TRBD1. The CDR3 has 14 residues. Per germline, CDR1 LNHDA and CDR2 SQIVND (reference sequence). The V segment lost 10 bases and the J segment 6 bases; nucleotides outside the gene matches: 11. The CDR3 bases are TGTGCCACCCTGAGTGACAGGGGACGTCAGCCCCAGCATTTT. Its protein is CATLSDRGRQPQHF. Supplemented by reference TRBV19 and TRBJ1-5, the full variable domain reads DGGITQSPKYLFRKEGQNVTLSCEQNLNHDAMYWYRQDPGQGLRLIYYSQIVNDFQKGDIAEGYSVSREKKESFPLTVTSAQKNPTAFYLCATLSDRGRQPQHFGDGTRLSIL.

At least ten counts were recorded for this clonotype. The chain is built from TRBV28 and TRBJ1-6, with no clear D. V was shortened by 6 bases and J by 10 bases, with 7 bases between the two germline ends. This CDR3 has 11 residues. Germline V gives CDR1 MDHEN, CDR2 SYDVKM. In DNA form, the CDR3 reads TGTGCCAGCAGGAACTTCTCACCCCTCCACTTT. Protein product: CASRNFSPLHF. Together with reference TRBV28 and TRBJ1-6, the CDR3 gives the full variable domain: DVKVTQSSRYLVKRTGEKVFLECVQDMDHENMFWYRQDPGLGLRLIYFSYDVKMKEKGDIPEGYSVSREKKERFSLILESASTNQTSMYLCASRNFSPLHFGNGTRLTVT.

This clonotype was recorded at least ten times. This chain connects TRBV6-1 to TRBJ2-1, with TRBD2 matching over 11 bases. The CDR3 totals 13 residues. Trimming removed 6 bases from V and 6 bases from J; junction bases left unmatched: 1. Germline CDR1 reads MNHNS; CDR2 reads SASEGT. CDR3 sequence reads: CASSGTSGNEQFF. CDR3 DNA: TGTGCCAGCAGCGGGACTAGCGGCAATGAGCAGTTCTTC.

This clonotype was found many times. The V call is TRBV28, the J call TRBJ1-5; D not certain. V lost 6 bases to trimming and J lost 7 bases, with 13 bases between them. Germline CDR1 and CDR2: MDHEN and SYDVKM. The length of the CDR3 is 13 residues. DNA for the CDR3: TGTGCCAGCAGGACGACCTTAGTGCAGCCCCAGCATTTT. Translating it yields CASRTTLVQPQHF.

In its sample, this clonotype was seen many times. The chain links TRBV10-3 to TRBJ2-7; a weak D match, TRBD2 (6 bases). The CDR3 is 12 amino acids. Germline V gene lookup returns CDR1 ENHRY and CDR2 SYGVKD. V shed 8 bases and J shed 6 bases, with 14 bases lying between them. This chain's CDR3 is CAIPTRLPEQYV. As DNA, the CDR3 is TGTGCCATCCCGACTAGGCTCCCCGAGCAGTACGTC.